A single sample gave rise to the 7 T cell receptor beta chains below, sequenced in a study of type 1 and type 2 diabetes patients. Amplification started from genomic DNA. Amplification of the beta chain CDR3 used 30 forward and 13 reverse multiplex primers. TCRdb processed the multiplex PCR reads anew with MiXCR; each CDR3 protein has one entry. The sample has approximately 260,000 distinct CDR3 sequences; roughly 48% are singletons. The sequenced sample consisted of peripheral blood mononuclear cells (PBMCs). These receptors were taken from a man between 18 and 35 years old with type 2 diabetes.

The chain uses TRBV7-2 and TRBJ2-3; D gene ambiguous. This CDR3 is built from 15 residues. The germline V gene has CDR1 SGHTA and CDR2 FQGNSA. Trimming removed 3 bases from V and 2 bases from J, with 12 bases in between. CDR3 DNA: TGTGCCAGCAGCTTTTCGGGCGGATCCACAGATACGCAGTATTTT. It yields the protein CASSFSGGSTDTQYF. The variable domain in full, with the rest retrieved from reference TRBV7-2 and TRBJ2-3, is GAGVSQSPSNKVTEKGKDVELRCDPISGHTALYWYRQSLGQGLEFLIYFQGNSAPDKSGLPSDRFSAERTGGSVSTLTIQRTQQEDSAVYLCASSFSGGSTDTQYFGPGTRLTVL.

The gene calls are TRBV19 and TRBJ2-7, with D perhaps assigned TRBD1 or TRBD2 (5 bases each). Germline V CDR1 and CDR2: LNHDA, SQIVND (reference sequence). V gave up 10 bases and J gave up 5 bases, with 18 bases separating them. The length of the CDR3 is 13 residues. CDR3 sequence: CATRDQAPNEQYF. The DNA for the CDR3 is TGTGCCACCCGGGACCAGGCACCCAACGAGCAGTACTTC.

This clonotype was observed a few times. The chain is built from TRBV4-3 and TRBJ1-1, with unresolved D. V was trimmed by 0 bases and J by 5 bases, leaving 4 bases between them. This CDR3 region has 12 residues. The germline CDR1 and CDR2 sequences are LGHNA and YSLEER. CDR3 in amino acids: CASSQDGTEAFF. CDR3 DNA sequence: TGCGCCAGCAGCCAAGATGGGACTGAAGCTTTCTTT.

This clonotype was counted many times. The chain couples TRBV10-1 to TRBJ2-7; maybe TRBD2 (5 bases). V lost 6 bases and J 4 bases, leaving 13 bases between the germline ends. This CDR3 is built from 13 residues. Germline CDR1 and CDR2: WNHNN and SYGVQD (reference sequence). Here the CDR3 DNA reads TGCGCCAGCAGCCAAGCGGTGGGTTACGAGCAGTACTTC. Translating gives CASSQAVGYEQYF.

This clonotype turned up a few times. This chain connects TRBV28 to TRBJ2-7; D remains unclear. CDR3 length equals 12 residues. Trimming shortened V by 2 bases and J by 5 bases, and 7 bases separated the two germline ends. Germline lookup yields CDR1 MDHEN and CDR2 SYDVKM. CDR3: CASSLVFHEQYF. Written as DNA, the CDR3 is TGTGCCAGCAGTTTAGTCTTCCACGAGCAGTACTTC.

This clonotype was counted between two and nine times. This chain connects TRBV25-1 to TRBJ1-3; D is unresolved. The CDR3 length is 14 residues. Trimming pared 4 bases from V and 4 bases from J, leaving 11 bases between. From germline, CDR1 is MGHDK and CDR2 SYGVNS. The CDR3 DNA reads as TGTGCCAGCAGTGTAATGGGCGGGGGAAACACCATATATTTT. Protein product: CASSVMGGGNTIYF.

This clonotype has a handful of counts. J is TRBJ2-7 and V is TRBV29-1; D remains ambiguous. Trimming removed 2 bases from V and 2 bases from J, with 10 bases in between. Per germline, CDR1 SQVTM and CDR2 ANQGSEA. The CDR3 runs 13 residues. CDR3 loop: CSVEWAATYEQYF. In DNA form, the CDR3 reads TGCAGCGTTGAATGGGCGGCCACCTACGAGCAGTACTTC.